This T cell receptor beta chain was sequenced in a study of blood T cell repertoires in COVID-19. On the study more broadly: Italy, Spain and the United States were the sources of the convalescent and acute COVID-19 samples.

The method was immunoSEQ multiplex PCR; TCRdb's version includes in-frame clones alone and lacks a portion of them. The sample shows about 250,000 clones, 80% to 90% of them seen only once. The V segment lost 2 bases and the J segment 4 bases; nucleotides outside the gene matches: 4. This CDR3 is 14 amino acids long. Germline CDR1 LGHDT, CDR2 YNNKEL (reference sequence). Specimen: PBMCs or T cells enriched from blood (not recorded which). The TCR sequence derives from a woman aged 40 to 49 who had been exposed to COVID-19. J is TRBJ1-2 and V is TRBV3-1 (or the pseudogene TRBV3-2); 7 nucleotides agree with TRBD1. The CDR3 DNA sequence: TGTGCCAGCAGCCAAATCGGGACAGCCTATGGCTACACCTTC. It encodes CASSQIGTAYGYTF.